A selection of T cell receptor beta chains follows, all from one sample in a study of early T cells in non-severe SARS-CoV-2 infection. TCRdb re-derived calls from the 5' RACE reads in MiXCR, one entry per CDR3 protein. Of about 61,000 distinct CDR3 sequences in the sample, 12% were seen once. The sequencing here drew on whole blood, taken at baseline. These receptors were collected from an adult who was a healthcare worker with PCR-confirmed SARS-CoV-2 infection or an uninfected control (not recorded which). The donor label of this sample is uncertain. CDR3s include the opening cysteine and the closing phenylalanine or tryptophan. A D gene is named only where the DNA matches it firmly. Clone size, where shown, is once, few, many, or a class for clones that have expanded.

j_call clone_size v_call d_call cdr3_nt cdr3_aa
TRBJ2-5 - TRBV4-1 - TGCGCCAGCGCCCAGTCCCTGGTAGGGGAAGAGACCCAGTACTTC CASAQSLVGEETQYF
TRBJ2-1 few TRBV11-2 - TGTGCCAGCAGCCCCCCCGGGCAGAAAATCTCCTACAATGAGCAGTTCTTC CASSPPGQKISYNEQFF
TRBJ2-2 few TRBV7-9 - TGTGCCAGCAGCTTAGAGACCCCGGCCGCTACGCCGAGGGACACCGGGGAGCTGTTTTTT CASSLETPAATPRDTGELFF
TRBJ1-1 - TRBV20-1 - TGCAGTGCTGGCCGGGATTCCACATCGGATACTGAAGCTTTCTTT CSAGRDSTSDTEAFF
TRBJ2-1 many TRBV18 - TGTGCCAGCTCACCACAGAGGGATGAGCAGTTCTTC CASSPQRDEQFF
TRBJ1-1 many TRBV12-5 - TGTGCTAGCTCCAGAGGAATCACTGAAGCTTTCTTT CASSRGITEAFF
TRBJ1-4 few TRBV18 TRBD1 TGTGCCAGCTCACCGGAGTACAGGGGGAAAAAACTGTTTTTT CASSPEYRGKKLFF
TRBJ2-3 - TRBV10-3 - TGTGCCATCAGTGTTACCCTAGCAGGCACAGATACGCAGTATTTT CAISVTLAGTDTQYF
TRBJ2-3 few TRBV9 TRBD2 TGTGCCAGCAGCGTAGGACTAGCGGGGGGAAGTAGCACAGATACGCAGTATTTT CASSVGLAGGSSTDTQYF
TRBJ2-1 - TRBV5-1 TRBD2 TGCGCCAGCAGCGCGCGGGGGGCGGCCAGCTCCTACAATGAGCAGTTCTTC CASSARGAASSYNEQFF
TRBJ2-5 few TRBV2 - TGTGCCAGCACTCAGAGGGCAGGGACACAAGAGACCCAGTACTTC CASTQRAGTQETQYF
TRBJ1-1 many TRBV14 - TGTGCCAGCAGCCAAGGAGGGGGGAACACTGAAGCTTTCTTT CASSQGGGNTEAFF
TRBJ1-2 few TRBV6-1 - TGTGCCAGCAGCGGGAATAACTATGGCTACACCTTC CASSGNNYGYTF
TRBJ2-1 few TRBV12-3/TRBV12-4 - TGTGCCAGCAGTTTCTCTGGGAGAATACCAAATGAGCAGTTCTTC CASSFSGRIPNEQFF
TRBJ2-3 many TRBV7-8 - TGTGCCAGCAGCTTCGGACCTAGCACAGATACGCAGTATTTT CASSFGPSTDTQYF
TRBJ1-2 - TRBV3-1 - TGTGCCAGCAGCCCGAGGGACGGAATCTATGGCTACACCTTC CASSPRDGIYGYTF
TRBJ1-4 few TRBV20-1 TRBD1 TGCAGTGCTATAAGACAGGGGGCTAATGAAAAACTGTTTTTT CSAIRQGANEKLFF
TRBJ2-3 few TRBV7-3 - TGTGCCAGCAGCTCCATGGCTAGCACAGATACGCAGTATTTT CASSSMASTDTQYF
TRBJ1-2 few TRBV5-1 - TGCGCCAGCAGCTTGTCGCTCTTACCCTTCTATGGCTACACCTTC CASSLSLLPFYGYTF
TRBJ2-5 - TRBV5-1 - TGCGCCAGCACCGGGGGTGGGCAAGAGACCCAGTACTTC CASTGGGQETQYF
TRBJ2-3 - TRBV6-2/TRBV6-3 TRBD1 TGTGCCAGCACCCCAGGAGGGACAGGATTCACAGATACGCAGTATTTT CASTPGGTGFTDTQYF
TRBJ1-2 - TRBV20-1 - TGCAGTGCAACCGGGACAACCTATGGCTACACCTTC CSATGTTYGYTF
TRBJ2-3 - TRBV29-1 - TGCAGCGTGGCGGACAGTCCCACAGATACGCAGTATTTT CSVADSPTDTQYF
TRBJ1-2 many TRBV6-1 - TGTGCCAGCAGTGAATTGGGCCGATCCTATGGCTACACCTTC CASSELGRSYGYTF
TRBJ1-4 few TRBV11-1 - TGTGCCAGCAGCTTTGGGGACCCGGGAGATGAAAAACTGTTTTTT CASSFGDPGDEKLFF
TRBJ2-5 many TRBV7-9 TRBD2 TGTGCCAGCAGCATATACGGACTAGCAGTGGAAGAGACCCAGTACTTC CASSIYGLAVEETQYF